This TCR beta chain is from a study of shared T cell receptors in the human thymus. The table came from immunoSEQ multiplex PCR; TCRdb's copy has only in-frame clones and leaves some out. The top ten hold less than 0.04% of the sample, which has 65,000 to 70,000 clones, about 95% seen once. The count of this clone is one. The sample taken for sequencing was thymocytes. This clonotype originated in a human donor.

The CDR3 DNA is TGTGCCAGCAAGAACCGGGACCAAGCCTACGAGCAGTACTTC. Translated: CASKNRDQAYEQYF. The chain combines TRBV27 with TRBJ2-7; D is tentatively TRBD1 or TRBD2 (5 bases each). The V end lost 7 bases, the J end lost 2 bases, and 15 bases lay between the germline ends. This CDR3 is built from 14 residues. Germline V gene lookup returns CDR1 MNHEY and CDR2 SMNVEV (reference sequence).